This T cell receptor beta chain was recovered during a study of Ad26.COV2.S vaccination and SARS-CoV-2 variants. Background on the study: Donor got 5x10^10 or 1x10^11 viral particles of Ad26.COV2.S.

The treatment here: roughly 20 received Ad26.COV2.S at low or high dose, single or two shots; several received placebo; per-sample allocation not given. Material that was analyzed had been drawn on day 63 after the first vaccine or placebo injection. Expression of Wuhan-strain SARS-CoV-2 spike came from the Ad26 vector that formed the vaccine. Points on this clone: Antigen specificity is unknown. Other DNA sequences within the sample encode an identical CDR3.

The data were produced by immunoSEQ multiplex PCR, yet TCRdb's version contains in-frame clones alone and is incomplete. There are roughly 350,000 clones in the sample; about 87% occur only once, and around 5.8% lies in the top ten. Germline-derived CDR1 and CDR2 are MRHNA and SNTAGT. CDR3 length equals 15 residues. The J segment lost 3 bases and the V segment lost 2 bases, leaving 3 bases of the junction unmatched. Notes on the study in general: Non-spike TCR breadth was similar in vaccine and placebo recipients. Vaccine recipients showed a spike-specific TCR breadth that was higher than in placebo recipients.

The sequencing here drew on peripheral blood, taken in a trial of Ad26.COV2.S vaccine versus placebo. The chain employs TRBV6-4 and TRBJ2-2, with 7 nucleotides matching TRBD1. The sequence came from a person aged 18-60 years who received the Ad26.COV2.S COVID-19 vaccine or a placebo. For the CDR3, the DNA is TGTGCCAGCAGTGACAGCCAGGGGGACACCGGGGAGCTGTTTTTT. Protein product: CASSDSQGDTGELFF.